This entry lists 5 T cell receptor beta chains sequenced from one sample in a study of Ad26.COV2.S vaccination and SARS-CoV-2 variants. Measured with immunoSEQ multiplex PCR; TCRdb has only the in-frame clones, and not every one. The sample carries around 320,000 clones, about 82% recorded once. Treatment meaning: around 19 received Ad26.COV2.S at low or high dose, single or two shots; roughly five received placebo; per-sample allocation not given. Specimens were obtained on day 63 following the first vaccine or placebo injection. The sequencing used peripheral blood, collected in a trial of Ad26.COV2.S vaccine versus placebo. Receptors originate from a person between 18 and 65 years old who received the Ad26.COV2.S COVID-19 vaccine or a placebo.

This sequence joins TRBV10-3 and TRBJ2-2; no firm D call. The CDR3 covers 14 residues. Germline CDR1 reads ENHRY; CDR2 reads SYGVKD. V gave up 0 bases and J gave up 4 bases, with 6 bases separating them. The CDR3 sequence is CAISESVATGELFF. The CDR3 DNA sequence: TGTGCCATCAGTGAGTCGGTAGCCACCGGGGAGCTGTTTTTT.

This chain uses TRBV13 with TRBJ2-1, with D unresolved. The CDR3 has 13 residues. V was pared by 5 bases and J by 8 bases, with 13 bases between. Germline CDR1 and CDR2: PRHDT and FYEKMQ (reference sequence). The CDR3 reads CASSVRNSHEQFF. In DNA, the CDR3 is TGTGCCAGCAGCGTTAGAAACAGCCATGAGCAGTTCTTC.

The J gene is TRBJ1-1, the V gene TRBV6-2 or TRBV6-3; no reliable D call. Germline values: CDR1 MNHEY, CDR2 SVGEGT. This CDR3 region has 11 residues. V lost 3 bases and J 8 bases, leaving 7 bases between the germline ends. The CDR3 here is CASSYGHEAFF. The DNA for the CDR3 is TGTGCCAGCAGTTATGGGCACGAAGCTTTCTTT.

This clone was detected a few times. The CDR3 sequence is CASSLDWSSYEQYF. CDR3 in DNA: TGTGCCAGCAGCTTAGATTGGTCATCCTACGAGCAGTACTTC. This chain links TRBV11-2 with TRBJ2-7; no clear D gene. The CDR3 spans 14 residues. The germline V gene encodes CDR1 SGHAT and CDR2 FQNNGV. Deletions cut 0 bases from V and 1 base from J, with 7 bases between.

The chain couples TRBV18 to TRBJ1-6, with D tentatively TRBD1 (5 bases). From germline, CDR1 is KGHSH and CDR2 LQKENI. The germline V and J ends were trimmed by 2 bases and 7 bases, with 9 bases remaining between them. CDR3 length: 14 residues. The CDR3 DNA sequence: TGTGCCAGCTCACCAGGGGGGAACAATTCACCCCTCCACTTT. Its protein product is CASSPGGNNSPLHF.